Listed below are T cell receptor beta chains from one sample, sequenced in a study of technical replicates of blood from several donors. Method: immunoSEQ multiplex PCR; TCRdb's copy keeps in-frame clones and lacks some. The sample includes some 71,000 clones, nearly 98% seen only once; the top ten take more than 0.15%. Sequencing was performed on T cells isolated from PBMCs. Receptor source: a human donor in good health. CDR3s include the opening cysteine and the closing phenylalanine or tryptophan. A D gene is named only where the DNA matches it firmly. The size field is filled for only some rows; it gives once, few, many or a size class.

V gene: TRBV19
J gene: TRBJ1-1
clone size: .
D gene: TRBD1
CDR3 DNA: TGTGCCGTATCCGGGACAGGGAGGTCTGAAGCTTTCTTT
CDR3 protein: CAVSGTGRSEAFF

V gene: TRBV7-2
J gene: TRBJ1-4
clone size: .
D gene: .
CDR3 DNA: TGTGCCAGCAGCCGAAACGGGGGGTATAATGAAAAACTGTTTTTT
CDR3 protein: CASSRNGGYNEKLFF

V gene: TRBV11-3
J gene: TRBJ2-1
clone size: .
D gene: .
CDR3 DNA: TGTGCCAGCAGCCCTCTCCCCCTACCTCAGGGGATCCGCTACAATGAGCAGTTCTTC
CDR3 protein: CASSPLPLPQGIRYNEQFF

V gene: TRBV20-1
J gene: TRBJ2-5
clone size: .
D gene: .
CDR3 DNA: TGCAGTGCTAGCAAAGAGACCCAGTACTTC
CDR3 protein: CSASKETQYF

V gene: TRBV21-1
J gene: TRBJ1-1
clone size: .
D gene: .
CDR3 DNA: TGTGCCAGCATAAAACAGGGGTTGTGCACTGAAGCTTTCTTT
CDR3 protein: CASIKQGLCTEAFF

V gene: TRBV11-2
J gene: TRBJ2-1
clone size: .
D gene: TRBD1
CDR3 DNA: TGTGCCAGCAGCTTAGATCTCCCGGGACAGGTATACAATGAGCAGTTCTTC
CDR3 protein: CASSLDLPGQVYNEQFF

V gene: TRBV11-2
J gene: TRBJ2-5
clone size: .
D gene: .
CDR3 DNA: TGTGCCAGCAGCTTAATCACAGGGCAAGAGACCCAGTACTTC
CDR3 protein: CASSLITGQETQYF

V gene: TRBV9
J gene: TRBJ2-7
clone size: once
D gene: TRBD1
CDR3 DNA: TGTGCCAGCAGCGCCCTCCCGGGACAGCTCTACGAGCAGTACTTC
CDR3 protein: CASSALPGQLYEQYF

V gene: TRBV6-4
J gene: TRBJ2-1
clone size: .
D gene: TRBD2
CDR3 DNA: TGTGCCAGCAGTGACCAGACTAGCGGGGTCGATGAGCAGTTCTTC
CDR3 protein: CASSDQTSGVDEQFF

V gene: TRBV5-1
J gene: TRBJ2-5
clone size: .
D gene: .
CDR3 DNA: TGCGCCAGCTCGGAACAGGGATTGTACCAAGAGACCCAGTACTTC
CDR3 protein: CASSEQGLYQETQYF

V gene: TRBV9
J gene: TRBJ2-1
clone size: .
D gene: .
CDR3 DNA: TGTGCCAGCAGCGTAGGGAGTAAATATTACAATGAGCAGTTCTTC
CDR3 protein: CASSVGSKYYNEQFF

V gene: TRBV15
J gene: TRBJ1-1
clone size: .
D gene: .
CDR3 DNA: TGTGCCACCAGCAGAGACAGGGGCTTGGCTGAAGCTTTCTTT
CDR3 protein: CATSRDRGLAEAFF

V gene: TRBV5-1
J gene: TRBJ1-1
clone size: .
D gene: .
CDR3 DNA: TGCGCCAGCACCCCAGAACCACGAAGTGGTGAAGCTTTCTTT
CDR3 protein: CASTPEPRSGEAFF

V gene: TRBV30
J gene: TRBJ2-7
clone size: .
D gene: TRBD2
CDR3 DNA: TGTGCCTGGAGTGTAAGCGGACTAGCTGGCCCCTACGAGCAGTACTTC
CDR3 protein: CAWSVSGLAGPYEQYF

V gene: TRBV5-1
J gene: TRBJ1-5
clone size: .
D gene: TRBD1
CDR3 DNA: TGCGCCAGCAGCCCGGACAGGAATCAGCCCCAGCATTTT
CDR3 protein: CASSPDRNQPQHF

V gene: TRBV5-4
J gene: TRBJ1-1
clone size: .
D gene: TRBD1
CDR3 DNA: TGTGCCAGCAGCAAGCCCGGACAGGGGTTGAACACTGAAGCTTTCTTT
CDR3 protein: CASSKPGQGLNTEAFF

V gene: TRBV7-8
J gene: TRBJ2-5
clone size: once
D gene: TRBD1
CDR3 DNA: TGTGCCAGCAGCAGTTGGACAGGGGGAGTCGAGACCCAGTACTTC
CDR3 protein: CASSSWTGGVETQYF

V gene: TRBV4-1
J gene: TRBJ2-7
clone size: .
D gene: .
CDR3 DNA: TGCGCCAGCAGCCCAGCGCAGGGTTACGAGCAGTACTTC
CDR3 protein: CASSPAQGYEQYF

V gene: TRBV29-1
J gene: TRBJ2-7
clone size: once
D gene: .
CDR3 DNA: TGCAGCGTCTATTCCCCTCGGCAGGGTTTTCTCTACGAGCAGTACTTC
CDR3 protein: CSVYSPRQGFLYEQYF

V gene: TRBV2
J gene: TRBJ2-7
clone size: .
D gene: .
CDR3 DNA: TGTGCCAGCAGTGAGCGGGGGCATGAGTACTTC
CDR3 protein: CASSERGHEYF

V gene: TRBV10-2
J gene: TRBJ2-1
clone size: .
D gene: .
CDR3 DNA: TGCGCCAGCAGCCCCGGGACAAACAATGAGCAGTTCTTC
CDR3 protein: CASSPGTNNEQFF

V gene: TRBV30
J gene: TRBJ1-2
clone size: .
D gene: .
CDR3 DNA: TGTGCCTGGAGCAGAGTGGGGGCGCGGGGCTACACCTTC
CDR3 protein: CAWSRVGARGYTF

V gene: TRBV25-1
J gene: TRBJ2-4
clone size: .
D gene: TRBD2
CDR3 DNA: TGTGCCAGCAGTGGTTGGGGACTAGAAAACATTCAGTACTTC
CDR3 protein: CASSGWGLENIQYF

V gene: TRBV4-1
J gene: TRBJ1-1
clone size: .
D gene: TRBD1
CDR3 DNA: TGCGCCAGCAGCCAAGGGATGGCAAGGGGGCGGTTCACTGAAGCTTTCTTT
CDR3 protein: CASSQGMARGRFTEAFF

V gene: TRBV29-1
J gene: TRBJ2-2
clone size: .
D gene: .
CDR3 DNA: TGCAGCGTCAATACTCCCGGGGAGCTGTTTTTT
CDR3 protein: CSVNTPGELFF

V gene: TRBV12-5
J gene: TRBJ2-3
clone size: .
D gene: TRBD2
CDR3 DNA: TGTGCTAGTGGTGGACCCGCCGGGGGGAATGCAGATACGCAGTATTTT
CDR3 protein: CASGGPAGGNADTQYF

V gene: TRBV7-9
J gene: TRBJ1-1
clone size: .
D gene: TRBD1
CDR3 DNA: TGTGCCAGCGCCTTTTCCGGGGGACAGGGATCAAAAGCTTTCTTT
CDR3 protein: CASAFSGGQGSKAFF

V gene: TRBV2
J gene: TRBJ2-5
clone size: .
D gene: .
CDR3 DNA: TGTGCCAGCAAGGGGTCAGCGCAAGAGACCCAGTACTTC
CDR3 protein: CASKGSAQETQYF

V gene: TRBV30
J gene: TRBJ2-5
clone size: .
D gene: TRBD2
CDR3 DNA: TGTGCCTGGACCCTCGCTAGCGGGGCTCAAGAGACCCAGTACTTC
CDR3 protein: CAWTLASGAQETQYF

V gene: TRBV6-5
J gene: TRBJ1-5
clone size: .
D gene: .
CDR3 DNA: TGTGCCAGCAGTTACGGCCAGGTCGATCAGCCCCAGCATTTT
CDR3 protein: CASSYGQVDQPQHF

V gene: TRBV7-9
J gene: TRBJ1-1
clone size: .
D gene: .
CDR3 DNA: TGTGCCAGCAGCCAAGCCGAGGGGGTTCGGACTGAAGCTTTCTTT
CDR3 protein: CASSQAEGVRTEAFF

V gene: TRBV28
J gene: TRBJ2-3
clone size: .
D gene: TRBD1
CDR3 DNA: TGTGCCATTAAGGACAGGGGGCAAGGTACGCAGTATTTT
CDR3 protein: CAIKDRGQGTQYF

V gene: TRBV10-3
J gene: TRBJ2-7
clone size: .
D gene: TRBD1
CDR3 DNA: TGTGCCATCAGTGGAGGGACAGGGGTCTACGAGCAGTACTTC
CDR3 protein: CAISGGTGVYEQYF

V gene: TRBV4-1
J gene: TRBJ2-3
clone size: .
D gene: .
CDR3 DNA: TGCGCCAGCAGCCAAGCCGTGGGGTGGGGGCTGAATACGCAGTATTTT
CDR3 protein: CASSQAVGWGLNTQYF

V gene: TRBV12-5
J gene: TRBJ2-1
clone size: .
D gene: TRBD2
CDR3 DNA: TGTGCTAGTGGTTTGACTAGCGGGGGGCCAACGACTGAGTACAATGAGCAGTTCTTC
CDR3 protein: CASGLTSGGPTTEYNEQFF

V gene: TRBV29-1
J gene: TRBJ2-1
clone size: .
D gene: TRBD2
CDR3 DNA: TGCAGCGTTACCTCTAGCGGGGGGGGCTATGAGCAGTTCTTC
CDR3 protein: CSVTSSGGGYEQFF

V gene: TRBV6-1
J gene: TRBJ1-2
clone size: few
D gene: .
CDR3 DNA: TGTGCCAGCAGTGGCAGGAACTATGGCTACACCTTC
CDR3 protein: CASSGRNYGYTF

V gene: TRBV11-3
J gene: TRBJ2-1
clone size: .
D gene: .
CDR3 DNA: TGTGCCAGCCAACCCGGGGGAGGCATCAATGAGCAGTTCTTC
CDR3 protein: CASQPGGGINEQFF

V gene: TRBV4-1
J gene: TRBJ2-3
clone size: .
D gene: TRBD1
CDR3 DNA: TGCGCCAGCAGCCTGTTGACCGGGACAGGGGGCACAGATACGCAGTATTTT
CDR3 protein: CASSLLTGTGGTDTQYF

V gene: TRBV30
J gene: TRBJ1-2
clone size: .
D gene: .
CDR3 DNA: TGTGCCTGGAGTGTAGGGAGTCGGGCTGGCTACACCTTC
CDR3 protein: CAWSVGSRAGYTF

V gene: TRBV9
J gene: TRBJ1-1
clone size: once
D gene: .
CDR3 DNA: TGTGCCAGCAGCGTGGGGGACGGTACAGGGTTGAACACTGAAGCTTTCTTT
CDR3 protein: CASSVGDGTGLNTEAFF

V gene: TRBV11-2
J gene: TRBJ2-7
clone size: .
D gene: .
CDR3 DNA: TGTGCCAGCAGCCCCCGGGTGGGGCGGCTTCCCTCGGGTGAGCAGTACTTC
CDR3 protein: CASSPRVGRLPSGEQYF

V gene: TRBV27
J gene: TRBJ1-5
clone size: .
D gene: TRBD1
CDR3 DNA: TGTGCCAGCAGTGTGGACAGGGGCGGTCAGCCCCAGCATTTT
CDR3 protein: CASSVDRGGQPQHF